This is a list of T cell receptor beta chains from one sample in a study of monozygotic twins with inflammatory bowel disease. After re-calling the 5' RACE reads, TCRdb lists one entry per CDR3 protein, DNA absent. Its listing shows about 350,000 distinct CDR3 sequences. The sequencing input was blood. The receptors here all came from a human donor with ulcerative colitis or Crohn's disease, or a healthy co-twin of an affected twin (not recorded which). CDR3s include the opening cysteine and the closing phenylalanine or tryptophan.

J: TRBJ2-3; V: TRBV18; length: 13; CDR3: CASSPYSPDTQYF
J: TRBJ2-2; V: TRBV5-1; length: 16; CDR3: CASSSSARANTGELFF
J: TRBJ1-1; V: TRBV7-3; length: 14; CDR3: CASSLTDMNTEAFF
J: TRBJ2-3; V: TRBV10-3; length: 13; CDR3: CAISPSRTDTQYF
J: TRBJ2-2; V: TRBV5-1; length: 16; CDR3: CASSPVTAANTGELFF
J: TRBJ2-7; V: TRBV12-3/TRBV12-4; length: 12; CDR3: CASKFNSYEQYF
J: TRBJ2-7; V: TRBV5-4; length: 14; CDR3: CASSLRDSGYEQYF
J: TRBJ1-6; V: TRBV27; length: 13; CDR3: CASRRDTDSPLHF
J: TRBJ2-7; V: TRBV7-2; length: 13; CDR3: CASSFDRQYEQYF
J: TRBJ2-7; V: TRBV10-3; length: 15; CDR3: CAISTGTGGGYEQYF
J: TRBJ1-1; V: TRBV20-1; length: 14; CDR3: CSATRGQINTEAFF
J: TRBJ2-3; V: TRBV5-6; length: 16; CDR3: CASSFRGFTGADTQYF
J: TRBJ1-2; V: TRBV5-6; length: 15; CDR3: CASSYPGTGNYGYTF
J: TRBJ2-2; V: TRBV4-1; length: 16; CDR3: CASSRQGQGDTGELFF
J: TRBJ2-2; V: TRBV11-2; length: 17; CDR3: CASSLDRTSEITGELFF
J: TRBJ1-2; V: TRBV3-1; length: 15; CDR3: CASSKSPGLGYGYTF
J: TRBJ2-3; V: TRBV20-1; length: 15; CDR3: CSAPSLRGGADTQYF
J: TRBJ1-5; V: TRBV4-3; length: 16; CDR3: CASTSPTGTEHQPQHF
J: TRBJ2-4; V: TRBV20-1; length: 17; CDR3: CSATKQGTVLAKNIQYF
J: TRBJ2-1; V: TRBV10-1; length: 13; CDR3: CASSENPRDEQFF
J: TRBJ2-2; V: TRBV7-9; length: 16; CDR3: CASSLDWISNTGELFF
J: TRBJ2-1; V: TRBV11-2; length: 16; CDR3: CASSLEGPSGHNEQFF
J: TRBJ2-3; V: TRBV20-1; length: 13; CDR3: CSGRTGGRDTQYF
J: TRBJ2-7; V: TRBV4-1; length: 16; CDR3: CASSQGYSLSPYEQYF
J: TRBJ2-1; V: TRBV4-1; length: 15; CDR3: CASSQAGSRQVEQFF
J: TRBJ2-3; V: TRBV20-1; length: 18; CDR3: CSARDSLMTGGSTDTQYF
J: TRBJ2-1; V: TRBV3-1; length: 13; CDR3: CASSLFGPRGQFF
J: TRBJ2-2; V: TRBV19; length: 15; CDR3: CASSEWGSSTGELFF